This TCR beta chain was obtained from a study of blood T cell repertoires in COVID-19. Across the study: Samples representing acute and convalescent COVID-19 were sourced from the United States, Italy and Spain.

Sequencing was performed with immunoSEQ multiplex PCR; in TCRdb, only in-frame clones are kept and a portion is missing. The sample includes more than 120,000 clones, roughly 84% of them seen just once. Losses at the gene ends were 0 bases for V and 2 bases for J; bases not matched to a gene: 2. The germline V gene encodes CDR1 LNHDA and CDR2 SQIVND (reference sequence). This CDR3 region has 15 residues. Sequencing was carried out using PBMCs or T cells enriched from blood (not recorded which). This sequence was found in a man in his forties or fifties in a cohort exposed to, infected with or recovered from COVID-19 (not recorded which). The chain carries TRBV19 and TRBJ1-1, with TRBD1 identical over 8 bases. The CDR3 loop reads CASSIDGQGNTEAFF. In nucleotides, the CDR3 is TGTGCCAGTAGTATAGATGGACAGGGAAACACTGAAGCTTTCTTT. The whole variable domain, remainder taken from reference TRBV19 and TRBJ1-1, is DGGITQSPKYLFRKEGQNVTLSCEQNLNHDAMYWYRQDPGQGLRLIYYSQIVNDFQKGDIAEGYSVSREKKESFPLTVTSAQKNPTAFYLCASSIDGQGNTEAFFGQGTRLTVV.